One sample yielded the 27 T cell receptor beta chains listed below, sequenced in a study of blood T cell repertoires in COVID-19 (dated by TCRdb to 2018 to 2021). Libraries were built with the immunoSEQ multiplex PCR assay. TCRdb obtained this table from immuneACCESS and retained in-frame rearrangements with V and J assigned. These tables miss some clones; where compared with another copy, unresolved V genes account for less than half of the shortfall, and the remainder is unexplained. In all, the sample holds about 17,000 clones, and around 87% of those were seen once. About 17% of the sample is taken by the ten largest. The sequenced material came from peripheral blood. Every receptor here comes from a man between 45 and 60 years old with active COVID-19.

The V gene is TRBV18, the J gene TRBJ2-7, with D perhaps TRBD2 (6 bases). The germline V gene encodes CDR1 KGHSH and CDR2 LQKENI. V lost 3 bases to trimming and J lost 6 bases, with 18 bases between them. This CDR3 contains 15 residues. The CDR3 coding sequence is TGTGCCAGCTCACCCGTCAACGGCGCGGGGCTCGAGCAGTACTTC. Translated, it gives CASSPVNGAGLEQYF.

V usage is TRBV6-2 or TRBV6-3 and J usage is TRBJ2-1; 8 positions agree with TRBD2. The CDR3 has 14 amino acids. The V gene end was trimmed by 6 bases and the J gene end by 0 bases; junction bases not matched to a gene: 1. Germline CDR1 and CDR2: MNHEY and SVGEGT. For the CDR3, the DNA is TGTGCCAGCAGCAGCGGGAGCTCCTACAATGAGCAGTTCTTC. Its translation is CASSSGSSYNEQFF.

In this sample, this clone turned up once. This chain joins TRBV3-1 (or the pseudogene TRBV3-2) and TRBJ2-7; TRBD2 might be the D (6 bases). This CDR3 is built from 14 residues. Deletions cut 1 base from V and 4 bases from J, with 11 bases between. CDR1 is LGHDT, CDR2 YNNKEL, per germline (reference sequence). As DNA, the CDR3 is TGTGCCAGCAGCCAAGGTCGCCTAGCGTACGAGCAGTACTTC. It codes for CASSQGRLAYEQYF.

This chain links TRBV7-2 with TRBJ2-3; D call uncertain. The CDR3 totals 15 residues. Between the trimmed V and J ends, which lost 3 bases and 2 bases, there was a span of 12 bases. Germline values: CDR1 SGHTA, CDR2 FQGNSA. The DNA of the CDR3 is TGTGCCAGCAGCTTGAGTGTACTTTCCACAGATACGCAGTATTTT. Translating it yields CASSLSVLSTDTQYF.

The CDR3 reads CASSAKRAGAYEQYF. Written as DNA, the CDR3 is TGTGCCAGCAGCGCGAAGCGGGCCGGAGCCTACGAGCAGTACTTC. The V gene is TRBV2, the J gene TRBJ2-7; D may be TRBD2 (6 bases). The germline V gene has CDR1 SNHLY and CDR2 FYNNEI. V gave up 6 bases and J gave up 2 bases, with 17 bases separating them. This CDR3 has 15 residues.

This chain links TRBV6-5 with TRBJ2-3; tentatively, D is TRBD1 (6 bases). Trimming removed 2 bases at V and 6 bases at J, with 18 bases between. This CDR3 contains 16 residues. Germline values: CDR1 MNHEY, CDR2 SVGAGI. The CDR3 protein is CASSYGRGSFIDTQYF. In nucleotides, the CDR3 is TGTGCCAGCAGTTACGGCAGGGGTTCCTTTATCGATACGCAGTATTTT.

This sequence joins TRBV21-1 and TRBJ2-7; the D call of TRBD1 is as the table states it, not checked on the DNA. TRBV21-1 is termed a pseudogene. The CDR3 runs to 16 residues. CDR3 in amino acids: CASSKRKRTATIEQYF. The CDR3 DNA is TGTGCCAGCAGCAAAAGGAAGAGGACAGCGACAATCGAGCAGTACTTC.

CDR3 DNA sequence: TGTGCCAGCACCCCCGAAGGGGTAAAGCATGGCTACACCTTC. Protein: CASTPEGVKHGYTF. The rearrangement links TRBV7-9 to TRBJ1-2; possibly TRBD1 for D (5 bases). The CDR3 extends over 14 amino acids. V gave up 7 bases and J gave up 6 bases, with 18 bases separating them. CDR1 and CDR2 (germline): SEHNR, FQNEAQ (reference sequence).

CDR3 sequence (DNA): TGTGCCAGCTCACCACGTAGTGGTGGTGGCACTGAAGCTTTCTTT. Amino acid sequence: CASSPRSGGGTEAFF. The chain employs TRBV18 and TRBJ1-1; D not resolved. The CDR3 has 15 amino acids. In germline, CDR1 is KGHSH, CDR2 LQKENI. Trimming took off 1 base at V and 4 bases at J, with 13 bases between the two ends.

The V gene is TRBV28, the J gene TRBJ1-1; D is unclear. Germline V gives CDR1 MDHEN, CDR2 SYDVKM. Trimming cost V 2 bases and J 2 bases, with 15 bases left between them. The CDR3 totals 16 residues. Here the CDR3 reads CASSLGGYVGNTEAFF. In nucleotides, the CDR3 is TGTGCCAGCAGTTTAGGAGGGTATGTAGGAAACACTGAAGCTTTCTTT.

V is TRBV2 and J is TRBJ2-3, with 7 bases aligning to TRBD2. The CDR3 totals 14 residues. V gave up 3 bases and J gave up 4 bases; unmatched junction bases: 4. CDR1 is SNHLY, CDR2 FYNNEI, per germline. CDR3 nucleotides: TGTGCCAGCAGTGAGGGAGGGGTCCCAGATACGCAGTATTTT. Protein: CASSEGGVPDTQYF.

The chain uses TRBV9 and TRBJ2-1, with 9 bases matching TRBD2. The CDR3 is made up of 16 amino acids. Trimming removed 1 base from V and 8 bases from J; junction bases left unmatched: 10. The germline V gene has CDR1 SGDLS and CDR2 YYNGEE. The CDR3 bases are TGTGCCAGCAGCGTAAGAGCGCGGGAGGGCTTCGATGAGCAGTTCTTC. This encodes CASSVRAREGFDEQFF.

The rearrangement joins TRBV6-4 to TRBJ2-3; 10 bases match TRBD2. The CDR3 loop spans 20 amino acids. CDR1 is MRHNA and CDR2 is SNTAGT in the germline V gene. The V segment lost 4 bases and the J segment 0 bases; nucleotides outside the gene matches: 16. DNA of the CDR3: TGTGCCAGCAGTGTGCCCCTAGCGGGAGTTGGCATCCTCAGCACAGATACGCAGTATTTT. This codes for CASSVPLAGVGILSTDTQYF.

J is TRBJ2-3 and V is TRBV5-1, with no clear D. The ends were cut back, 3 bases at V and 1 base at J, with 6 bases in the middle. Germline V gene data show CDR1 as SGHRS and CDR2 as YFSETQ. The CDR3 loop spans 13 amino acids. This CDR3 reads CASSSTGTDTQYF. The CDR3 region has the DNA TGCGCCAGCAGCTCTACAGGCACAGATACGCAGTATTTT.

The chain has TRBV14 and TRBJ2-1, with unresolved D. This CDR3 is built from 13 residues. V shed 1 base and J shed 9 bases, with 10 bases lying between them. Germline CDR1 SGHDN, CDR2 FVKESK. DNA of the CDR3: TGTGCCAGCAGCCAAGGCGGCGGCGGTGAGCAGTTCTTC. It encodes CASSQGGGGEQFF.

V usage is TRBV10-3 and J usage is TRBJ1-4; D remains ambiguous. The CDR3 loop spans 11 amino acids. Germline loops: CDR1 ENHRY, CDR2 SYGVKD. Trimming removed 6 bases from V and 8 bases from J, with 7 bases in between. The CDR3: CAISSGEKLFF. The CDR3 DNA follows: TGTGCCATCAGCTCGGGGGAAAAACTGTTTTTT.

The chain recombines TRBV11-2 with TRBJ2-5; TRBD2 matches 10 bases. The CDR3 covers 16 residues. Germline lookup yields CDR1 SGHAT and CDR2 FQNNGV. J lost 4 bases, V lost 1 base, and 6 bases had no gene match. CDR3 residues: CASSLVSPSGRETQYF. The DNA of the CDR3 is TGTGCCAGCAGCTTAGTATCGCCTAGCGGGAGAGAGACCCAGTACTTC.

The CDR3: CASTQGRESEQYF. The DNA for the CDR3 is TGTGCCAGTACCCAGGGCCGAGAGAGTGAGCAGTACTTC. The chain combines TRBV10-3 with TRBJ2-7; D perhaps matches TRBD1 (5 bases). Trimming pared 10 bases from V and 7 bases from J, leaving 20 bases between. The CDR3 consists of 13 residues. Germline assignment: CDR1 ENHRY and CDR2 SYGVKD.

The chain is built from TRBV27 and TRBJ2-3, with 7 bases matching TRBD2. This CDR3 comprises 15 residues. The V gene end was trimmed by 5 bases and the J gene end by 5 bases; junction bases not matched to a gene: 10. The germline gives CDR1 MNHEY, CDR2 SMNVEV (reference sequence). Here the CDR3 reads CASSLSGVMGDTQYF. The CDR3 DNA sequence: TGTGCCAGCAGTCTCAGCGGGGTGATGGGAGATACGCAGTATTTT.

This clone was counted once. The chain links TRBV6-2 or TRBV6-3 to TRBJ2-7, with 7 bases lining up with TRBD1. Trimming at V came to 5 bases and at J to 2 bases, leaving 9 bases not matched to a gene. Germline-derived CDR1 and CDR2 are MNHEY and SVGEGT. This CDR3 has 15 residues. As DNA, the CDR3 is TGTGCCAGCAGTAGGGGGCTAGTCCTAGCCTACGAGCAGTACTTC. This codes for CASSRGLVLAYEQYF.

This chain joins TRBV28 and TRBJ2-7, with D possibly being TRBD1 or TRBD2 (9 bases each). The germline gives CDR1 MDHEN, CDR2 SYDVKM. The CDR3 is 18 residues long. Trimming pared 8 bases from V and 3 bases from J, leaving 29 bases between. DNA of the CDR3: TGTGCCAGCTTAGGGGACAGGGAACGGGTAGCGGGAGACTACGAGCAGTACTTC. Encoded protein: CASLGDRERVAGDYEQYF.

The V call is TRBV10-3, the J call TRBJ1-1; a weak D match, TRBD1 (5 bases). The germline gives CDR1 ENHRY, CDR2 SYGVKD. The ends were cut back, 4 bases at V and 6 bases at J, with 12 bases in the middle. The CDR3 is 13 residues long. The CDR3 loop is CAISGGGAAEAFF. CDR3 in DNA: TGTGCCATCAGTGGCGGCGGGGCGGCTGAAGCTTTCTTT.

The V gene is TRBV6-6, the J gene TRBJ2-7; TRBD2 might be the D (6 bases). V shed 4 bases and J shed 0 bases, with 16 bases lying between them. Per the germline V gene, CDR1 is MNHNY and CDR2 is SVGAGI (reference sequence). This CDR3 is 16 amino acids long. The DNA of the CDR3 is TGTGCCAGCAGTTCCCGGGGAGAGGGAGGCTCCTACGAGCAGTACTTC. It is translated as CASSSRGEGGSYEQYF.

The chain combines TRBV20-1 with TRBJ1-5; maybe TRBD1 (5 bases). The germline V and J ends were trimmed by 3 bases and 3 bases, with 12 bases remaining between them. The length of the CDR3 is 14 residues. CDR1 is DFQATT, CDR2 SNEGSKA, per germline (reference sequence). CDR3 coding DNA: TGCAGTGCTAGTAAGACAGACCCCAATCAGCCCCAGCATTTT. Residues: CSASKTDPNQPQHF.

The rearrangement joins TRBV28 to TRBJ1-2; D unresolved. CDR3 length: 12 residues. Germline CDR1 reads MDHEN; CDR2 reads SYDVKM. Deletions cut 6 bases from V and 6 bases from J, with 11 bases between. The CDR3 sequence is CASSLSSDGYTF. The CDR3 bases are TGTGCCAGCAGCCTTAGCAGTGATGGCTACACCTTC.

The chain links TRBV19 to TRBJ1-1; 7 bases agree with TRBD1. Germline assignment: CDR1 LNHDA and CDR2 SQIVND (reference sequence). The V gene end was trimmed by 3 bases and the J gene end by 2 bases; junction bases not matched to a gene: 3. The CDR3 has 14 amino acids. Here the CDR3 reads CASSMGQTNTEAFF. For the CDR3, the DNA is TGTGCCAGTAGTATGGGACAGACCAACACTGAAGCTTTCTTT.

This clone occurred once. This rearrangement joins TRBV5-1 to TRBJ2-1; 7 bases are shared with TRBD2. The CDR3 spans 16 residues. Germline V gives CDR1 SGHRS, CDR2 YFSETQ. V dropped 0 bases and J dropped 3; count of bases not matched to a gene: 6. CDR3 coding DNA: TGCGCCAGCAGCTTGGCCTCAGCGGGGCTCTACAATGAGCAGTTCTTC. Translated, it gives CASSLASAGLYNEQFF.